Below, one T cell receptor beta chain is given with its context. The antigen is undetermined. The data derive from a study of CD8 T cells in Susac syndrome. Study-wide points: Susac-specific public clones in total CD8+ repertoires numbered sixteen; in CD8+ TEMRA repertoires, they numbered roughly 5. It was in TEMRA cells and active patients that Susac CD8+ clonal expansion peaked.

This CDR3 contains 14 residues. V trimming: 5 bases; J trimming: 4 bases; junction bases outside the gene matches: 7. CDR1 and CDR2 (germline): SGHAT, FQDESV (reference sequence). Random-hexamer reverse transcription was applied to about 0.45 to 1 ug RNA. TCR beta CDR3 was amplified by immunoSEQ covering 54 Vbeta and 13 Jbeta. One entry per CDR3 protein results from TCRdb running MiXCR on the immunoSEQ multiplex PCR reads. The repertoire consists of 100,000 to 150,000 distinct CDR3 sequences, with about 94% occurring once and the leading ten covering 0.2% to 0.25%. TEMRA cells were FACS-enriched, and CD8+ and CD4+ T cells were isolated negatively.

Specimen: CD8+ T cells from PBMCs. The sequence came from a human donor with Susac syndrome. The rearrangement uses TRBV11-1 and TRBJ2-5, with 7 bases that match TRBD2. The CDR3 DNA reads as TGTGCCAGCAGCAATGGACTAGTTGGAGAGACCCAGTACTTC. This gives the protein CASSNGLVGETQYF.